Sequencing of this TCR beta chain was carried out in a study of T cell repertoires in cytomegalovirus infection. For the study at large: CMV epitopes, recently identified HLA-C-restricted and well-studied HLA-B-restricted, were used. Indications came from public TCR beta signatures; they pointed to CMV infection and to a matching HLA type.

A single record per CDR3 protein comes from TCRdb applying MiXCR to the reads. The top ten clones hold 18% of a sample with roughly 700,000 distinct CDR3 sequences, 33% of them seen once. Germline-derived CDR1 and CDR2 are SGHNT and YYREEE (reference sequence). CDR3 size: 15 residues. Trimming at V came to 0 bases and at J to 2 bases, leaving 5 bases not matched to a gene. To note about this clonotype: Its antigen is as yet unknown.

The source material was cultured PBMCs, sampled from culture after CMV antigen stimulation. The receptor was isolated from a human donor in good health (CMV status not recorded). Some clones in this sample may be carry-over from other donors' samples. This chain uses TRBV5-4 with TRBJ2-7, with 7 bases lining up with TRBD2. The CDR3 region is CASSLAAGDPYEQYF. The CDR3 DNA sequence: TGTGCCAGCAGCTTGGCGGCGGGGGACCCCTACGAGCAGTACTTC.